Listed here is a single T cell receptor beta chain. Authors' analysis steps: Amplification of reference gene primers provided the estimated nucleated cell counts. Sequencing was performed with immunoSEQ multiplex PCR; in TCRdb, only in-frame clones are kept and a portion is missing. V, J and clone size were drawn from that table, and D and trimming were deduced from the DNA. The table lists roughly 290,000 clones, around four fifths of them singletons, with around 4% in the top ten. Germline V lookup: CDR1 MNHEY, CDR2 SVGAGI. The length of the CDR3 is 14 residues. V was pared by 2 bases and J by 1 base, with 8 bases between. This sample is drawn from a study of blood T cell repertoires in COVID-19.

Sequenced: peripheral blood. The source is a woman between 50 and 59 years old with active or convalescent COVID-19. V usage is TRBV6-5 and J usage is TRBJ1-1; D remains ambiguous. CDR3 DNA sequence: TGTGCCAGCAGTTACCCCCCCGGGAACACTGAAGCTTTCTTT. It translates to CASSYPPGNTEAFF.